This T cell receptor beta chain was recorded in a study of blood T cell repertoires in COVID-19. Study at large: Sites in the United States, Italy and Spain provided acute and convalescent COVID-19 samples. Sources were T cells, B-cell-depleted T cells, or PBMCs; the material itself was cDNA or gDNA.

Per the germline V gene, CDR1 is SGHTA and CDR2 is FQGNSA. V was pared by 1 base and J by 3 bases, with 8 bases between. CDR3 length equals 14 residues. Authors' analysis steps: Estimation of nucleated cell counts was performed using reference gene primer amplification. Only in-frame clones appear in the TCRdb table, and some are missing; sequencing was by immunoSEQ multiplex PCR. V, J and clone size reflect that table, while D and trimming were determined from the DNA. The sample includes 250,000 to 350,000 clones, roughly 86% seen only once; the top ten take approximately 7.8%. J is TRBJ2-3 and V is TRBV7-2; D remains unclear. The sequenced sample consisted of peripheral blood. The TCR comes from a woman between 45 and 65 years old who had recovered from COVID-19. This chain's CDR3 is CASSLDHNTDTQYF. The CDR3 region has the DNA TGTGCCAGCAGCTTAGATCACAATACAGATACGCAGTATTTT.